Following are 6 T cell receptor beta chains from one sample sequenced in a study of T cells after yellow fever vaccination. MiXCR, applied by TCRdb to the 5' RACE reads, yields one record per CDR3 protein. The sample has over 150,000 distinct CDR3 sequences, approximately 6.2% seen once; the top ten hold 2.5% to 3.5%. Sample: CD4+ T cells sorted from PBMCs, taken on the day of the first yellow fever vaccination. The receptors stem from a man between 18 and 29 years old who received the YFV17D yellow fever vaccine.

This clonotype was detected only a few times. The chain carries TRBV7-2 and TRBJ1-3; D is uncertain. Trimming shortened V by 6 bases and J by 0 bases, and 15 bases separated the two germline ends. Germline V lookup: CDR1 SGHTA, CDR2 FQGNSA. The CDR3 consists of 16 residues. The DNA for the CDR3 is TGTGCCAGCAGTCTCTCGGGCGGAAGCTCTGGAAACACCATATATTTT. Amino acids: CASSLSGGSSGNTIYF.

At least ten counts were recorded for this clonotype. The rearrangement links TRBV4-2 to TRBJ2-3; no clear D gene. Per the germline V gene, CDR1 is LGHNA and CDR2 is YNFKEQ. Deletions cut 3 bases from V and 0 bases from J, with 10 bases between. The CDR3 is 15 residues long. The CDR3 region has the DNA TGTGCCAGCAGCCAGAGAACAGCTAGCACAGATACGCAGTATTTT. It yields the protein CASSQRTASTDTQYF.

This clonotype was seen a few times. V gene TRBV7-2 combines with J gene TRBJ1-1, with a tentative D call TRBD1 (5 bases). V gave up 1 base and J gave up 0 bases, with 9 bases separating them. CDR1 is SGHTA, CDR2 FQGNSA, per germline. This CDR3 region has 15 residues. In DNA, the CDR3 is TGTGCCAGCAGCTTAGATGGGGCGATGAACACTGAAGCTTTCTTT. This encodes CASSLDGAMNTEAFF.

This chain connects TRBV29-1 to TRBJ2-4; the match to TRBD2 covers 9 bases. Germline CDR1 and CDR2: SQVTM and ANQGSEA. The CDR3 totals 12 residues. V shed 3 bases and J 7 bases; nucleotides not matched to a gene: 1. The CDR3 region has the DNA TGCAGCGTTGACACTAGCGGGAACATTCAGTACTTC. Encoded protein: CSVDTSGNIQYF.

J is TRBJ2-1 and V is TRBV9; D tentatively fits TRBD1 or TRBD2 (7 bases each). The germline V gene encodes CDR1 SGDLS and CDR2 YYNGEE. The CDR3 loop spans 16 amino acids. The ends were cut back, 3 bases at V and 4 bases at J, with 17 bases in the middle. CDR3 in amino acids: CASSAQGGLSYNEQFF. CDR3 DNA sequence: TGTGCCAGCAGCGCCCAGGGGGGGTTGTCGTACAATGAGCAGTTCTTC. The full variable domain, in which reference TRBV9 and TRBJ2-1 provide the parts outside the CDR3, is DSGVTQTPKHLITATGQRVTLRCSPRSGDLSVYWYQQSLDQGLQFLIQYYNGEERAKGNILERFSAQQFPDLHSELNLSSLELGDSALYFCASSAQGGLSYNEQFFGPGTRLTVL.

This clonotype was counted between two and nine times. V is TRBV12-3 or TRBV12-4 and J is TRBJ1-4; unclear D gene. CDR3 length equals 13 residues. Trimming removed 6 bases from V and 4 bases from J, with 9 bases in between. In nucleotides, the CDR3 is TGTGCCAGCAGGCCCGGAAGTAATGAAAAACTGTTTTTT. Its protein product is CASRPGSNEKLFF.